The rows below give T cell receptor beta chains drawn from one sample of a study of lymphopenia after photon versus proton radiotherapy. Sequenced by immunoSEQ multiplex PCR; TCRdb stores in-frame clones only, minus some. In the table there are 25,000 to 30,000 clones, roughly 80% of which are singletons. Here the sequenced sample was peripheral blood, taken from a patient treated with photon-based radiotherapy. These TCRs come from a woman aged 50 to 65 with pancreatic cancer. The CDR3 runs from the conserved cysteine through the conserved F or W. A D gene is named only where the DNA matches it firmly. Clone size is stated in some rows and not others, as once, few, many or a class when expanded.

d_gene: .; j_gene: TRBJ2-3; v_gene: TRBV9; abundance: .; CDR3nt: TGTGCCAGCCAGGACAGAAACACAGATACGCAGTATTTT; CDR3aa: CASQDRNTDTQYF
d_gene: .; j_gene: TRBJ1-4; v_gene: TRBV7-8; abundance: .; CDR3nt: TGTGCCAGCAGCTTCTCGTTCCGGGACACTCTGTTTTTT; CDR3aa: CASSFSFRDTLFF
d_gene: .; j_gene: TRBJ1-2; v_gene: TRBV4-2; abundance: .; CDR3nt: TGTGCCAGCAGCCGGGAAGTCGGGACGGGAGGTGGCTACACCTTC; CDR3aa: CASSREVGTGGGYTF
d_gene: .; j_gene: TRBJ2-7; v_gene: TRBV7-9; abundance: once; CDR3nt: TGTGCCAGCAGCGCTGGGACAAGCTACGAGCAGTACTTC; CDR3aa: CASSAGTSYEQYF
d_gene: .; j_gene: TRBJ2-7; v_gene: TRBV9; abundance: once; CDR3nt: TGTGCCAGCAGCCCACCTAGGGCCTACGAGCAGTACTTC; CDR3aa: CASSPPRAYEQYF
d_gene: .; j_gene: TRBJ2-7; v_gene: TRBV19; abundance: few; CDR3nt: TGTGCCAGTAGTATGAGGGGGGACGGGACCTACGAGCAGTACTTC; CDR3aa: CASSMRGDGTYEQYF
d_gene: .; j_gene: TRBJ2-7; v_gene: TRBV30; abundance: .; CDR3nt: TGTGCCTGGGCAGGGACTCCCTACGAGCAGTACTTC; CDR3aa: CAWAGTPYEQYF
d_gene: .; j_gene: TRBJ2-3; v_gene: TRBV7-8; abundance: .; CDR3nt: TGTGCCAGCAGCTTCTGGGGGATAACGCGGAGCCCGGATACGCAGTATTTT; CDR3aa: CASSFWGITRSPDTQYF
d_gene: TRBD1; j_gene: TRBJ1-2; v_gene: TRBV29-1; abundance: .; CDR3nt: TGCAGCGTTGAAGATATCCAGGCCAGGGGGCGTGGCTACACCTTC; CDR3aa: CSVEDIQARGRGYTF
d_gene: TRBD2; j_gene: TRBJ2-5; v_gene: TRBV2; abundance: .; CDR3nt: TGTGCCAGCAAAGAGCGGGAGGGCCCTTGGGAGACCCAGTACTTC; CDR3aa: CASKEREGPWETQYF
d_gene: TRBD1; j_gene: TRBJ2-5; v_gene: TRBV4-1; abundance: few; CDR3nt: TGCGCCAGCAGCCAAGAAGGGACAGGGGGCTTCGAGACCCAGTACTTC; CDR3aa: CASSQEGTGGFETQYF
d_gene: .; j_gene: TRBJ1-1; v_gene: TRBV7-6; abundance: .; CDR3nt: TGTGCCAGCAGTCCAGGGGTGGGCACTGAAGCTTTCTTT; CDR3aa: CASSPGVGTEAFF
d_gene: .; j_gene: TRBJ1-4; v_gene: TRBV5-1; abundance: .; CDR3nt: TGCGCCAGCAGCCCAGGGGTACGGGAAGAAAAACTGTTTTTT; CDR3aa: CASSPGVREEKLFF
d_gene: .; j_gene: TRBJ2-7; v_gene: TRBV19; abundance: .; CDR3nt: TGTGCCAGTAGTATAGGTGTAGACTCCTACGAGCAGTACTTC; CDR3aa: CASSIGVDSYEQYF
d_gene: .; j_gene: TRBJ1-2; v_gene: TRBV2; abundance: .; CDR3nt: TGTGCCACCACGGGGGGGCTTAACTATGGCTACACCTTC; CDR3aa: CATTGGLNYGYTF
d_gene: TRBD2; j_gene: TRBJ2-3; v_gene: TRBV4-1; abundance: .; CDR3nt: TGCGCCAGCAGCCAAGATCTAGCCCCTCATGCATCTAGCGGGGATAGCACAGATACGCAGTATTTT; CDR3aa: CASSQDLAPHASSGDSTDTQYF
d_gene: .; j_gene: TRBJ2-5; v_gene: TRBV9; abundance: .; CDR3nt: TGTGCCAGCAGCGTCCCGGGGGGCGAGACCCAGTACTTC; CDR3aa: CASSVPGGETQYF
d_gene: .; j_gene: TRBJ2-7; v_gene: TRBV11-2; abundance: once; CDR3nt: TGTGCCAGCAGCTTTGTTAAGGGCCTAAAATACGAGCAGTACTTC; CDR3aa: CASSFVKGLKYEQYF
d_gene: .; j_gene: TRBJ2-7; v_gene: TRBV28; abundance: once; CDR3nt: TGTGCCAGCAGTTTCGGGGGAGGTGAGCAGTACTTC; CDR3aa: CASSFGGGEQYF
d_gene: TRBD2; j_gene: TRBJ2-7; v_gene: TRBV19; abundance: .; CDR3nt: TGTGCCAGTTCTGTGCAAGCGGGAGGCCAATCCTACGAGCAGTACTTC; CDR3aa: CASSVQAGGQSYEQYF
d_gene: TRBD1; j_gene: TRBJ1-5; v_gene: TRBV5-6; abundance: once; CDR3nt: TGTGCCAGCAGCTTGCCAGGGGGCTCGAATCAGCCCCAGCATTTT; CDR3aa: CASSLPGGSNQPQHF
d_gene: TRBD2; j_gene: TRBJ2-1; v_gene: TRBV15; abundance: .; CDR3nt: TGTGCCACCAGCAGAAGCGGGAGCACTGGGTATGAGCAGTTCTTC; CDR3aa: CATSRSGSTGYEQFF
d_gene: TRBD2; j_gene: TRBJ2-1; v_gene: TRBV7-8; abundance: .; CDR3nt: TGTGCCAGCAGCTTAGGTACTAGCGGAGGATACAATGAGCAGTTCTTC; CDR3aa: CASSLGTSGGYNEQFF
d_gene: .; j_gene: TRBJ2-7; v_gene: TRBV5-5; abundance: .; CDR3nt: TGTGCCAGCACCATCGGACAGAATATCTACGAGCAGTACTTC; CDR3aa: CASTIGQNIYEQYF
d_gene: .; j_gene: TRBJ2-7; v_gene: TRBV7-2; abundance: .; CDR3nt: TGTGCCAGCAGCTTAGGTGGGACCGACGTCCGTTCCCACGAGCAGTACTTC; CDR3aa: CASSLGGTDVRSHEQYF
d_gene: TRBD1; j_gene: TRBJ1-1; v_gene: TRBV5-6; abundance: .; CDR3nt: TGTGCCAGCAGTCCGACCCGGGGACAGGGGACTGAAGCTTTCTTT; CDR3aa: CASSPTRGQGTEAFF
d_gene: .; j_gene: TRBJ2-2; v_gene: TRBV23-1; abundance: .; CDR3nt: TGCGCCAGCAGCAGGGGTTCCCCGAACACCGGGGAGCTGTTTTTT; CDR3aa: CASSRGSPNTGELFF
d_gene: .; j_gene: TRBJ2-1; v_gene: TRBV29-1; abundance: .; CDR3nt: TGCAGCGTTGATGCAGGTCTCAATGAGCAGTTCTTC; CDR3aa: CSVDAGLNEQFF
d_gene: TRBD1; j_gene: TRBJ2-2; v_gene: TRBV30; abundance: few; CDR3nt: TGTGCCTGGAGTGTAGACAGGGGGCACACCGGGGAGCTGTTTTTT; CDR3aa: CAWSVDRGHTGELFF
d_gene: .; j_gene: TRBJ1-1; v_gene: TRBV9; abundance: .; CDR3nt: TGTGCCAGCAGCCCTTCCACAGGGCGTACTGAAGCTTTCTTT; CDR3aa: CASSPSTGRTEAFF
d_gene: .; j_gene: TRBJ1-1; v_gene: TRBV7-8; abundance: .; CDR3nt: TGTGCCAGCAGCTTTACAGGACCGGGAGCTTTCTTT; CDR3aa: CASSFTGPGAFF
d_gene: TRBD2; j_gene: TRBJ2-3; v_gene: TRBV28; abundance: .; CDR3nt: TGTGCCAGCAGTCCCCTGGTTAGCGGGAGCACAGATACGCAGTATTTT; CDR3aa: CASSPLVSGSTDTQYF
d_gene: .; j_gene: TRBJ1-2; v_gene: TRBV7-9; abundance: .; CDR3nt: TGTGCCAGCAGCCCCCGACAGAACTATGGCTACACCTTC; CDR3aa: CASSPRQNYGYTF
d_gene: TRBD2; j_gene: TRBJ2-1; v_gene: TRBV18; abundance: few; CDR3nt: TGTGCCAGCTCACCAGATCAGGGAGGGAACAATGAGCAGTTCTTC; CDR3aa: CASSPDQGGNNEQFF
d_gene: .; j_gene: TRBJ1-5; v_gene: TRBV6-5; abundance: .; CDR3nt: TGTGCCAGCAGTTACGACGGGAAAAATCAGCCCCAGCATTTT; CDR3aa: CASSYDGKNQPQHF
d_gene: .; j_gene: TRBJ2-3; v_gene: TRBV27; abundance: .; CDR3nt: TGTGCCAGCAGTTTAGTCGGGGATACGCAGTATTTT; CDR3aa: CASSLVGDTQYF
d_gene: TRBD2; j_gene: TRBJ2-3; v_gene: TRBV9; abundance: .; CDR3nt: TGTGCCAGCAGCGAATACCCCGCGGGAGGCGAAGGCAGCACAGATACGCAGTATTTT; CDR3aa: CASSEYPAGGEGSTDTQYF
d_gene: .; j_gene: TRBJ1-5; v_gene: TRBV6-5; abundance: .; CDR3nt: TGTGCCAGCAGGGGGGGCGGCGGCAATCAGCCCCAGCATTTT; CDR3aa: CASRGGGGNQPQHF
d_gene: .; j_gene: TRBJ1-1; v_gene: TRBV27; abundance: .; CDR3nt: TGTGCCAGCAGTACTGAGGGGGGGGCCGTTGGCACTGAAGCTTTCTTT; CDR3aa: CASSTEGGAVGTEAFF
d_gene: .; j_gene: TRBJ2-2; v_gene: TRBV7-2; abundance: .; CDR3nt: TGTGCCAGCAGCTCCCGGGACTTGGGCACCGGGGAGCTGTTTTTT; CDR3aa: CASSSRDLGTGELFF
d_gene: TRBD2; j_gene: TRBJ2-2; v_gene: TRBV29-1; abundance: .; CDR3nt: TGCAGCGTTGCTAGGGCGGGAGGGGGCACCGGGGAGCTGTTTTTT; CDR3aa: CSVARAGGGTGELFF
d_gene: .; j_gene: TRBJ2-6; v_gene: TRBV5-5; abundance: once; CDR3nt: TGTGCCAGCAGCTTGCAGGGGCTGGGTGGGGCCAACGTCCTGACTTTC; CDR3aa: CASSLQGLGGANVLTF
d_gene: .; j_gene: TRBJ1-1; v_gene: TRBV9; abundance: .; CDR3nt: TGTGCCAGCAGCTGGACCCAGAACACTGAAGCTTTCTTT; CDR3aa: CASSWTQNTEAFF
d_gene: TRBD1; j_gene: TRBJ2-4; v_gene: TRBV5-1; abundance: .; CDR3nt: TGCGCCAGCAGCTTCGGGGGACAGGGAAACATTCAGTACTTC; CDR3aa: CASSFGGQGNIQYF
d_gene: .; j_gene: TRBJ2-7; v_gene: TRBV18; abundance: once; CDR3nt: TGTGCCAGCTCACCAGGGACGAACGAGCAGTACTTC; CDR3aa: CASSPGTNEQYF
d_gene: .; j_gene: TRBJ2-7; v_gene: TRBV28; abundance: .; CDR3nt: TGTGCCAGCAGTTTGTTGGGGTCCGTCCCTTCCTACGAGCAGTACTTC; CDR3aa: CASSLLGSVPSYEQYF
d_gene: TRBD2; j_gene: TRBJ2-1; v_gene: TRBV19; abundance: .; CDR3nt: TGTGCCAGTAGGGGGACTAGCGGGAGGAACAATGAGCAGTTCTTC; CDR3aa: CASRGTSGRNNEQFF
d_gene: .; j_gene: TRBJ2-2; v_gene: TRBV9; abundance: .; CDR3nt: TGTGCCAGCAGCGCACACTTAGGAGGGGTGAACACCGGGGAGCTGTTTTTT; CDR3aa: CASSAHLGGVNTGELFF
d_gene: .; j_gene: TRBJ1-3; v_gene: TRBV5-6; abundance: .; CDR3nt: TGTGCCAGCAGCGCCTCTATCTCAATAAGCTCTGGAAACACCATATATTTT; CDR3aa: CASSASISISSGNTIYF
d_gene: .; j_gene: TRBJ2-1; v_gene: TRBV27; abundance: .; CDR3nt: TGTGCCAGCAGTAGGACGGCCGTGAGCGACCGCTACTCCTACAATGAGCAGTTCTTC; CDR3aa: CASSRTAVSDRYSYNEQFF
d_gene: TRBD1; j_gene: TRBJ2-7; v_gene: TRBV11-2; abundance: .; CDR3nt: TGTGCCAGCAGCTTAGTTCCAGGGGGCAGGTACGAGCAGTACTTC; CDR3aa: CASSLVPGGRYEQYF
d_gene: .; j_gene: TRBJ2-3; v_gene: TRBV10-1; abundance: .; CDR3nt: TGCGCCAGCAGTGAGTCAGGGGGCGGGAGAGGGCCAGATACGCAGTATTTT; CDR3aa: CASSESGGGRGPDTQYF
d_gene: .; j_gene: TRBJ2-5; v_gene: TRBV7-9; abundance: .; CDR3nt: TGTGCCAGCAGCTTAGCGTTACAGGGACAAGAGACCCAGTACTTC; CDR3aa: CASSLALQGQETQYF
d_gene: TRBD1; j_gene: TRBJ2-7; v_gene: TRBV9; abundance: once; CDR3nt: TGTGCCAGCAGCGCAGACAGGGACCTCTCCTACGAGCAGTACTTC; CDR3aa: CASSADRDLSYEQYF
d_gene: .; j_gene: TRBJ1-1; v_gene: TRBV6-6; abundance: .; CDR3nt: TGTGCCAGCACCCTGGACGGCGGGAGCACTGAAGCTTTCTTT; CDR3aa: CASTLDGGSTEAFF